What follows are 19 T cell receptor beta chains derived from one specimen sequenced in a study of T cell changes during pregnancy in multiple sclerosis. Repertoires were generated with immunoSEQ multiplex PCR, while TCRdb's copy carries only in-frame clones and drops some. The table lists around 40,000 clones, 85% to 95% of them singletons. The specimen was CD8+ T cells from peripheral blood mononuclear cells, collected in the third trimester of pregnancy. Receptors were obtained from a female donor with multiple sclerosis, enrolled in a pregnancy study.

The DNA for the CDR3 is TGTGCCAGTCAGCGGGGGGTTCCGGATACGCAGTATTTT. It is translated as CASQRGVPDTQYF. The chain joins TRBV6-5 to TRBJ2-3; TRBD2 matches at 9 bases. The length of the CDR3 is 13 residues. Germline V lookup: CDR1 MNHEY, CDR2 SVGAGI. With V trimmed by 9 bases and J by 6 bases, 7 bases remained unmatched.

The rearrangement joins TRBV6-4 to TRBJ2-7, with D tentatively TRBD1 (7 bases). CDR1 and CDR2 (germline): MRHNA, SNTAGT. V lost 10 bases and J 1 base, leaving 14 bases between the germline ends. There are 13 residues in the CDR3. The CDR3 reads CANGQEGSYEQYF. CDR3 DNA sequence: TGTGCCAACGGACAGGAGGGGTCCTACGAGCAGTACTTC.

In this sample, this clone turned up once. The genes are TRBV11-1 and TRBJ2-1, with TRBD1 identical over 9 bases. The CDR3 sequence is 15 residues long. The germline V gene encodes CDR1 SGHAT and CDR2 FQDESV (reference sequence). Losses at the gene ends were 4 bases for V and 3 bases for J; bases not matched to a gene: 4. CDR3 loop: CASSWTGDYYNEQFF. CDR3 DNA sequence: TGTGCCAGCAGCTGGACAGGGGACTACTACAATGAGCAGTTCTTC.

The chain has TRBV7-8 and TRBJ2-1; 7 nucleotides align to TRBD1. Germline CDR1 reads SGHVS; CDR2 reads FQNEAQ. This CDR3 region has 15 residues. V lost 5 bases, J lost 5 bases, and 9 bases stayed unmatched. The CDR3 here is CASSRSGQPNNEQFF. CDR3 bases: TGTGCCAGCAGCCGTTCGGGACAGCCTAACAATGAGCAGTTCTTC.

The chain combines TRBV9 with TRBJ1-1; perhaps TRBD1 as D (6 bases). V was shortened by 4 bases and J by 6 bases, with 13 bases between the two germline ends. The germline V gene has CDR1 SGDLS and CDR2 YYNGEE. The CDR3 totals 13 residues. The CDR3 sequence: CASSPGTLAEAFF. DNA for the CDR3: TGTGCCAGCAGCCCAGGGACATTAGCTGAAGCTTTCTTT. Together with reference TRBV9 and TRBJ1-1, the CDR3 gives the full variable domain: DSGVTQTPKHLITATGQRVTLRCSPRSGDLSVYWYQQSLDQGLQFLIQYYNGEERAKGNILERFSAQQFPDLHSELNLSSLELGDSALYFCASSPGTLAEAFFGQGTRLTVV.

This chain links TRBV12-5 with TRBJ2-5; D possibly corresponds to TRBD1 (8 bases). V lost 3 bases and J lost 2, with 40 bases in between. The germline V gene has CDR1 LGHNT and CDR2 FRNRAP. The CDR3 has 24 amino acids. The CDR3 DNA follows: TGTGCTAGTGGTTTTGGGAGGGAGAGAGAGACAGGGGTTTTCTCGTCGCTATTACAAGAGACCCAGTACTTC. Translation gives CASGFGRERETGVFSSLLQETQYF.

The chain employs TRBV5-4 and TRBJ1-2; no clear D gene. The germline V and J ends were trimmed by 4 bases and 4 bases, with 8 bases remaining between them. This CDR3 comprises 12 residues. The germline CDR1 and CDR2 sequences are SGHNT and YYREEE (reference sequence). As DNA, the CDR3 is TGTGCCAGCAGCGCAACAGCCTATGGCTACACCTTC. Translating gives CASSATAYGYTF.

The chain uses TRBV6-5 and TRBJ1-2; 9 bases align to TRBD1. V lost 8 bases and J lost 2; bases outside the gene matches: 0. The germline V gene has CDR1 MNHEY and CDR2 SVGAGI. This CDR3 contains 12 residues. The CDR3, as DNA: TGTGCCAGCGGGACAGGGAACTATGGCTACACCTTC. It yields the protein CASGTGNYGYTF.

The chain employs TRBV29-1 and TRBJ2-1; the D gene is possibly TRBD1 (5 bases). Germline V gene sequence: CDR1 SQVTM, CDR2 ANQGSEA. Trimming took off 7 bases at V and 5 bases at J, with 15 bases between the two ends. This CDR3 has 13 amino acids. The CDR3 nucleotides are TGCAGCGCCGAAGATGGACACGACAATGAGCAGTTCTTC. It specifies CSAEDGHDNEQFF.

The chain links TRBV5-1 to TRBJ2-1; 9 positions match TRBD1. V shed 2 bases, J shed 8 bases, and the junction held 23 bases outside the gene matches. Germline V gene lookup returns CDR1 SGHRS and CDR2 YFSETQ. The CDR3 contains 20 residues. This CDR3 is CASSFLWGPGTGTREHEQFF. DNA for the CDR3: TGCGCCAGCAGCTTCCTGTGGGGTCCCGGGACAGGGACGAGGGAACATGAGCAGTTCTTC.

The J gene is TRBJ2-5, the V gene TRBV11-2; D unresolved. The V end lost 1 base, the J end lost 1 base, and 4 bases lay between the germline ends. Germline lookup yields CDR1 SGHAT and CDR2 FQNNGV. The CDR3 loop spans 13 amino acids. As DNA, the CDR3 is TGTGCCAGCAGCTTAGGCAGCCAAGAGACCCAGTACTTC. Amino acids: CASSLGSQETQYF.

The chain uses TRBV2 and TRBJ1-2; maybe TRBD1 (6 bases). The ends were cut back, 8 bases at V and 2 bases at J, with 12 bases in the middle. Looked up from germline, CDR1 is SNHLY and CDR2 is FYNNEI. CDR3 length equals 13 residues. CDR3 coding DNA: TGTGCCAGCGTTGGACAGATCAACTATGGCTACACCTTC. This encodes CASVGQINYGYTF.

The chain is built from TRBV13 and TRBJ2-6; D is possibly TRBD1 (5 bases). Germline V gives CDR1 PRHDT, CDR2 FYEKMQ (reference sequence). V shed 0 bases and J shed 0 bases, with 9 bases lying between them. The CDR3 contains 17 residues. CDR3: CASSLGDRISGANVLTF. The CDR3 coding sequence is TGTGCCAGCAGCTTAGGCGACAGAATCTCTGGGGCCAACGTCCTGACTTTC.

This chain uses TRBV7-9 with TRBJ2-1; TRBD2 is a possible D gene (6 bases). The V end lost 3 bases, the J end lost 9 bases, and 6 bases lay between the germline ends. Per the germline V gene, CDR1 is SEHNR and CDR2 is FQNEAQ (reference sequence). This CDR3 spans 11 amino acids. The CDR3 region is CASSLGGEQFF. DNA for the CDR3: TGTGCCAGCAGCTTGGGAGGTGAGCAGTTCTTC.

The rearrangement uses TRBV13 and TRBJ1-6; 7 bases agree with TRBD1. The CDR3 has 15 amino acids. V lost 5 bases, J lost 7 bases, and 8 bases stayed unmatched. The germline CDR1 and CDR2 sequences are PRHDT and FYEKMQ (reference sequence). The CDR3 DNA follows: TGTGCCAGCAGCACCGGGGACAGTTTCAATTCACCCCTCCACTTT. Its translation is CASSTGDSFNSPLHF.

The chain links TRBV11-2 to TRBJ1-6; D is ambiguous. Germline V gene sequence: CDR1 SGHAT, CDR2 FQNNGV. The germline V and J ends were trimmed by 4 bases and 7 bases, with 5 bases remaining between them. The CDR3 runs to 12 residues. This CDR3 is CASSSQNSPLHF. The CDR3 region has the DNA TGTGCCAGCAGCTCACAGAATTCACCCCTCCACTTT. Full variable domain (remainder filled in from reference TRBV11-2 and TRBJ1-6): EAGVAQSPRYKIIEKRQSVAFWCNPISGHATLYWYQQILGQGPKLLIQFQNNGVVDDSQLPKDRFSAERLKGVDSTLKIQPAKLEDSAVYLCASSSQNSPLHFGNGTRLTVT.

V usage is TRBV5-5 and J usage is TRBJ1-1; TRBD1 matches at 7 bases. The germline V gene has CDR1 SGHKS and CDR2 YYEKEE (reference sequence). The trim removed 3 bases at V and 8 bases at J, leaving 4 bases unmatched. The CDR3 runs 12 residues. The CDR3: CASSSPTGEAFF. DNA for the CDR3: TGTGCCAGCAGCTCCCCGACAGGGGAAGCTTTCTTT.

This chain joins TRBV27 and TRBJ2-1; D is uncertain. Germline V gives CDR1 MNHEY, CDR2 SMNVEV (reference sequence). Trimming removed 0 bases from V and 6 bases from J, with 6 bases in between. This CDR3 contains 13 residues. The CDR3 region is CASSLSRVNEQFF. DNA for the CDR3: TGTGCCAGCAGTTTATCCCGCGTCAATGAGCAGTTCTTC.

The genes are TRBV11-2 and TRBJ2-7; weak D call: TRBD2 (7 bases). The length of the CDR3 is 16 residues. The V gene's germline CDR1 is SGHAT and CDR2 FQNNGV. V was clipped by 2 bases and J by 3 bases, with 17 bases between them. CDR3 nucleotides: TGTGCCAGCAGCTTAATGGGCGGGGGCGATAACTACGAGCAGTACTTC. It codes for CASSLMGGGDNYEQYF. Combining the CDR3 with reference TRBV11-2 and TRBJ2-7 gives the whole variable domain EAGVAQSPRYKIIEKRQSVAFWCNPISGHATLYWYQQILGQGPKLLIQFQNNGVVDDSQLPKDRFSAERLKGVDSTLKIQPAKLEDSAVYLCASSLMGGGDNYEQYFGPGTRLTVT.